A selection of T cell receptor beta chains follows, all from one sample in a study of early T cells in non-severe SARS-CoV-2 infection. In TCRdb, the 5' RACE reads were re-called with MiXCR into one record per CDR3 protein. Of roughly 120,000 distinct CDR3 sequences in the sample, about 15% were seen once. The sequenced sample was whole blood. These receptors were obtained from an adult who was a healthcare worker with PCR-confirmed SARS-CoV-2 infection or an uninfected control (not recorded which). Each CDR3 is given with its conserved first and last residue. D genes are given only for firm matches. Some rows have no size entry. The others give once, few or many, or a class for an expanded clone.

J gene	clone size	V gene	D gene	CDR3 protein	CDR3 DNA
TRBJ2-7	NA	TRBV20-1	TRBD1	CSAREDRGVHEQYF	TGCAGTGCTAGAGAGGACAGGGGGGTGCACGAGCAGTACTTC
TRBJ2-7	few	TRBV7-8	NA	CASSLSVAYEQYF	TGTGCCAGCAGCCTAAGTGTGGCCTACGAGCAGTACTTC
TRBJ1-1	few	TRBV13	TRBD1	CASSGGGWLDTEAFF	TGTGCCAGCAGCGGAGGGGGCTGGTTAGACACTGAAGCTTTCTTT
TRBJ1-1	few	TRBV20-1	NA	CSAPRPGQKSNTEAFF	TGCAGTGCCCCCCGCCCGGGTCAGAAATCGAACACTGAAGCTTTCTTT
TRBJ2-1	NA	TRBV6-5	NA	CATGEPLNEQFF	TGTGCCACCGGGGAGCCCTTAAATGAGCAGTTCTTC
TRBJ1-4	many	TRBV30	NA	CAWSAQRGLEKLFF	TGTGCCTGGAGTGCCCAGCGGGGGCTGGAAAAACTGTTTTTT
TRBJ2-7	NA	TRBV30	TRBD1	CAWSQTGWSMEQYF	TGTGCCTGGAGCCAGACAGGGTGGTCAATGGAGCAGTACTTC
TRBJ2-1	few	TRBV3-1	TRBD2	CASSPGAGGPNEQFF	TGTGCCAGCAGCCCAGGCGCGGGGGGACCTAATGAGCAGTTCTTC
TRBJ2-7	NA	TRBV9	NA	CASSVGSSLDLEEQYF	TGTGCCAGCAGCGTAGGTTCAAGCTTGGACTTAGAAGAGCAGTACTTC
TRBJ2-2	NA	TRBV11-2	NA	CASSTGAGELFF	TGTGCCAGCAGCACGGGGGCCGGGGAGCTGTTTTTT
TRBJ2-1	few	TRBV4-1	NA	CASSRGGDNEQFF	TGCGCCAGCAGCCGGGGAGGAGACAATGAGCAGTTCTTC
TRBJ2-3	few	TRBV9	NA	CASSVGPRTMRADTQYF	TGTGCCAGCAGCGTAGGACCAAGGACTATGCGGGCCGATACGCAGTATTTT
TRBJ2-7	NA	TRBV20-1	NA	CSAYGTEFSYEQYF	TGCAGTGCCTACGGGACGGAGTTCTCCTACGAGCAGTACTTC
TRBJ2-2	few	TRBV7-6	TRBD2	CASSSLSGGSTGELFF	TGTGCCAGCAGCTCGCTCAGCGGGGGGAGCACCGGGGAGCTGTTTTTT
TRBJ2-5	NA	TRBV29-1	NA	CSVDPTGVTQYF	TGCAGCGTTGACCCCACGGGGGTGACCCAGTACTTC
TRBJ2-6	few	TRBV7-6	NA	CASSLGWTSGANVLTF	TGTGCCAGCAGCTTAGGTTGGACGTCTGGGGCCAACGTCCTGACTTTC
TRBJ2-3	few	TRBV7-9	NA	CASSPMTDTQYF	TGTGCCAGCAGCCCAATGACCGATACGCAGTATTTT
TRBJ2-1	few	TRBV29-1	TRBD1	CSVFRQGNEQFF	TGCAGCGTTTTCCGACAGGGGAATGAGCAGTTCTTC
TRBJ2-3	NA	TRBV7-9	TRBD1	CASSPDGTGDTDTQYF	TGTGCCAGCAGCCCCGACGGGACAGGGGATACAGATACGCAGTATTTT
TRBJ2-1	NA	TRBV30	NA	CAWSSQFPLEFF	TGTGCCTGGAGTTCTCAATTTCCTTTAGAGTTCTTC
TRBJ1-6	few	TRBV27	NA	CAPPNRERRTPLHF	TGTGCCCCGCCCAACAGGGAACGGCGGACACCCCTCCACTTT
TRBJ1-2	few	TRBV7-2	NA	CASSLRSTDYGYTF	TGTGCCAGCAGCCTGCGCTCGACAGACTATGGCTACACCTTC
TRBJ1-2	few	TRBV18	TRBD1	CASSPGQGDGYTF	TGTGCCAGCTCTCCAGGACAGGGGGATGGCTACACCTTC
TRBJ1-2	NA	TRBV3-1	TRBD1	CASSSGQLDYGYTF	TGTGCCAGCAGTTCGGGACAGCTAGACTATGGCTACACCTTC
TRBJ1-1	NA	TRBV5-4	NA	CASSLDNYRAAFF	TGTGCCAGCAGCTTGGATAATTACAGGGCAGCTTTCTTT
TRBJ2-3	many	TRBV5-1	TRBD1	CASSLRGQGADTQYF	TGCGCCAGCAGCTTGAGGGGACAGGGTGCAGATACGCAGTATTTT
TRBJ2-1	NA	TRBV5-6	TRBD2	CASSRGRGIALYNEQFF	TGTGCCAGCAGCCGAGGGAGGGGAATCGCCCTATACAATGAGCAGTTCTTC
TRBJ2-2	few	TRBV10-2	NA	CASRPLTGELFF	TGCGCCAGCAGACCCCTCACCGGGGAGCTGTTTTTT
TRBJ1-1	few	TRBV10-3	NA	CAITKGPLNTEAFF	TGTGCCATCACCAAGGGACCCCTGAACACTGAAGCTTTCTTT
TRBJ2-3	few	TRBV20-1	TRBD2	CSAATGLAGETDTQYF	TGCAGTGCCGCTACGGGACTAGCGGGGGAAACAGATACGCAGTATTTT
TRBJ1-2	NA	TRBV2	NA	CASSLTTSYGYTF	TGTGCCAGCAGCCTGACAACCTCCTATGGCTACACCTTC
TRBJ2-5	NA	TRBV20-1	NA	CSAREDTGQETQYF	TGCAGTGCTAGAGAGGATACAGGTCAAGAGACCCAGTACTTC
TRBJ1-3	few	TRBV3-1	NA	CASSPRGGFPGNTIYF	TGTGCCAGCAGTCCCCGCGGAGGCTTCCCTGGAAACACCATATATTTT
TRBJ1-5	NA	TRBV24-1	NA	CATSDSGEDQPQHF	TGTGCCACCAGTGATTCAGGGGAAGATCAGCCCCAGCATTTT
TRBJ2-5	NA	TRBV9	TRBD1	CASSYGTGGQETQYF	TGTGCCAGCAGCTACGGTACAGGGGGCCAAGAGACCCAGTACTTC
TRBJ2-7	NA	TRBV10-3	NA	CAIRHYGGEQYF	TGTGCCATCAGGCACTACGGTGGGGAGCAGTACTTC
TRBJ2-7	few	TRBV12-3/TRBV12-4	NA	CASSDRRGEQYF	TGTGCCAGCTCGGACCGACGGGGGGAGCAGTACTTC
TRBJ2-7	NA	TRBV20-1	TRBD1	CSASRGTLEFHEQYF	TGCAGTGCTAGCAGGGGGACCCTGGAGTTTCACGAGCAGTACTTC
TRBJ1-5	NA	TRBV3-1	NA	CASSQGRYSNQPQHF	TGTGCCAGCAGCCAAGGCCGATATAGCAATCAGCCCCAGCATTTT
TRBJ1-5	NA	TRBV12-3/TRBV12-4	NA	CASSLNGVGNQPQHF	TGTGCCAGCAGTTTAAATGGGGTGGGCAATCAGCCCCAGCATTTT
TRBJ2-5	NA	TRBV7-9	TRBD2	CASSSLAGGRAETQYF	TGTGCCAGCAGCTCCTTAGCGGGGGGCCGAGCTGAGACCCAGTACTTC
TRBJ2-1	few	TRBV18	NA	CASSRQTYNEQFF	TGTGCCAGCTCACGACAAACCTACAATGAGCAGTTCTTC
TRBJ1-4	NA	TRBV12-3/TRBV12-4	NA	CASSLGWGNPELFF	TGTGCCAGCAGTTTAGGTTGGGGAAATCCTGAACTGTTTTTT
TRBJ2-6	few	TRBV15	NA	CATSRDLVAGANVLTF	TGTGCCACCAGCAGAGACTTAGTCGCTGGGGCCAACGTCCTGACTTTC
TRBJ1-5	NA	TRBV16	NA	CASSPSATMGNQPQHF	TGTGCCAGCAGCCCTTCGGCCACAATGGGCAATCAGCCCCAGCATTTT
TRBJ2-6	NA	TRBV6-5	NA	CASSYSSGTGANVLTF	TGTGCCAGCAGTTACTCGAGTGGTACTGGGGCCAACGTCCTGACTTTC
TRBJ1-1	NA	TRBV10-3	NA	CAISESTSPDTEAFF	TGTGCCATCAGTGAGTCAACTTCGCCCGACACTGAAGCTTTCTTT
TRBJ2-5	many	TRBV6-6	TRBD2	CASSSGGSGVKTQYF	TGTGCCAGCAGTTCCGGTGGTAGCGGGGTAAAGACCCAGTACTTC
TRBJ2-6	few	TRBV19	NA	CASSTLEANVLTF	TGTGCCAGTAGTACCCTCGAGGCCAACGTCCTGACTTTC
TRBJ2-3	many	TRBV19	NA	CASSMEDSTDTQYF	TGTGCCAGTAGTATGGAGGACAGCACAGATACGCAGTATTTT
TRBJ2-7	NA	TRBV29-1	TRBD1	CSGSDRGLNEQYF	TGCAGCGGATCGGACAGGGGGTTAAACGAGCAGTACTTC
TRBJ2-1	many	TRBV5-1	TRBD2	CASSLGTSGAYNEQFF	TGCGCCAGCAGCTTGGGGACTAGCGGAGCGTACAATGAGCAGTTCTTC
TRBJ2-1	NA	TRBV7-6	NA	CASSLYASDDEQFF	TGTGCCAGCAGCCTCTACGCTAGCGATGATGAGCAGTTCTTC
TRBJ2-7	many	TRBV10-3	NA	CAISDNRAYEQYF	TGTGCCATCAGTGACAACAGAGCCTACGAGCAGTACTTC
TRBJ2-7	NA	TRBV9	NA	CASSVAPTDTYEQYF	TGTGCCAGCAGCGTAGCCCCGACGGACACCTACGAGCAGTACTTC
TRBJ2-5	NA	TRBV7-2	NA	CASSFGREETQYF	TGTGCCAGCAGCTTCGGCAGGGAAGAGACCCAGTACTTC
TRBJ2-3	NA	TRBV10-3	NA	CAISRTIRADTQYF	TGTGCCATCAGCAGGACCATCCGGGCAGATACGCAGTATTTT
TRBJ2-7	few	TRBV6-1	NA	CATIPTGPLYEQYF	TGTGCCACCATTCCTACGGGGCCCCTATACGAGCAGTACTTC
TRBJ2-1	few	TRBV12-5	NA	CASGWSEQFF	TGTGCTAGTGGTTGGAGTGAGCAGTTCTTC